What follows are 2 T cell receptor beta chains derived from one specimen sequenced in a study of graft-versus-host responses after intestinal transplantation. The method was immunoSEQ multiplex PCR; TCRdb's version includes in-frame clones alone and lacks a portion of them. The sample carries fewer than 110,000 clones, about 91% recorded once. These receptors' targets are unknown. The material sequenced was unstimulated CD4+ T cells sorted from spleen or lymph node cells, taken before transplant. These receptors all stem from a human donor who was the organ donor for an intestinal transplant.

This chain uses TRBV9 with TRBJ1-1; D possibly corresponds to TRBD1 (5 bases). CDR1 is SGDLS and CDR2 is YYNGEE in the germline V gene. This CDR3 spans 13 amino acids. The ends were cut back, 4 bases at V and 4 bases at J, with 11 bases in the middle. This CDR3 reads CASSRTRGTEAFF. The CDR3 DNA sequence: TGTGCCAGCAGCCGAACTAGGGGCACTGAAGCTTTCTTT.

The V call is TRBV6-5, the J call TRBJ2-5; perhaps TRBD2 as D (7 bases). The CDR3 totals 14 residues. The germline gives CDR1 MNHEY, CDR2 SVGAGI. Trimming took off 7 bases at V and 5 bases at J, with 17 bases between the two ends. The CDR3 reads CASIEGGTQETQYF. The DNA of the CDR3 is TGTGCCAGCATCGAGGGGGGGACGCAGGAGACCCAGTACTTC.